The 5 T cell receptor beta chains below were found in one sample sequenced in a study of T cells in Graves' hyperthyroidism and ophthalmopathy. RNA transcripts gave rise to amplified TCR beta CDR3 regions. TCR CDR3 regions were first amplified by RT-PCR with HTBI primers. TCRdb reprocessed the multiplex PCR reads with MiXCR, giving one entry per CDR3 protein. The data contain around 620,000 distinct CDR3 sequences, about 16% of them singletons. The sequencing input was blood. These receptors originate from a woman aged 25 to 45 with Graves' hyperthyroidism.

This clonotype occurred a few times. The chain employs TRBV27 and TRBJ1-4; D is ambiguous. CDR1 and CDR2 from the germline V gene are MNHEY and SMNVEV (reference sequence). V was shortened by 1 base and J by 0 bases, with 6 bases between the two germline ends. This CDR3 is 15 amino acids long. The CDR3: CASSLLAATNEKLFF. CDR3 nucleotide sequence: TGTGCCAGCAGTTTATTGGCCGCAACTAATGAAAAACTGTTTTTT.

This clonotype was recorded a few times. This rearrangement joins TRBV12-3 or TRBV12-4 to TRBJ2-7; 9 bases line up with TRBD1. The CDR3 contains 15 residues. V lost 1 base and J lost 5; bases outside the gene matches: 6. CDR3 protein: CASSLVWDREDEQYF. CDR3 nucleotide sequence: TGTGCCAGCAGTTTAGTATGGGACAGGGAAGACGAGCAGTACTTC.

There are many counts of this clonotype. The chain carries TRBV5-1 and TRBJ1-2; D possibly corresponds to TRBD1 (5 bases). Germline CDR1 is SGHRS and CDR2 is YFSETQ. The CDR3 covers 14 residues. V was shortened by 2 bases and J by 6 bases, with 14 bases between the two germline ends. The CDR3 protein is CASSLSDTEDGYTF. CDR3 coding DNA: TGCGCCAGCAGCTTATCGGACACCGAGGATGGCTACACCTTC.

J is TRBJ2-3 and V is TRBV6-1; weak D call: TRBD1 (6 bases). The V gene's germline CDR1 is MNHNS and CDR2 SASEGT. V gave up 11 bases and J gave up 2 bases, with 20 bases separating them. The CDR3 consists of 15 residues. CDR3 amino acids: CAGDLQGFPTDTQYF. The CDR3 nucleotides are TGTGCCGGGGACCTGCAGGGGTTTCCCACAGATACGCAGTATTTT.

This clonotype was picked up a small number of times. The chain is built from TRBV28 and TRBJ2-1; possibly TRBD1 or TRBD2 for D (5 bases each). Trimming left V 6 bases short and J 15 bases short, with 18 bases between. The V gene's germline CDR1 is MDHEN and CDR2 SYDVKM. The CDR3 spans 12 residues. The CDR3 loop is CASSLRDQLLFF. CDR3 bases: TGTGCCAGCAGCCTACGGGACCAGTTACTGTTCTTC.